The subject of this entry is one TCR beta chain. This sample is part of a study of blood T cell repertoires in COVID-19. Study details: The origin of the acute and convalescent COVID-19 samples was the United States, Italy and Spain. The analysed material was cDNA or gDNA that came from T cells, B-cell-depleted T cells, or PBMCs.

CDR1 MNHEY and CDR2 SVGAGI come from the germline V gene. Losses at the gene ends were 7 bases for V and 4 bases for J; bases not matched to a gene: 9. The CDR3 length is 15 residues. The method was immunoSEQ multiplex PCR; TCRdb's version includes in-frame clones alone and lacks a portion of them. This table has approximately 440,000 clones, about 87% appearing once. A Seattle source enrolled patients during active infection and followed them longitudinally. Sequenced material: peripheral blood. This chain connects TRBV6-5 to TRBJ1-2; 10 bases agree with TRBD1. This sequence was found in a woman between 45 and 60 years old with COVID-19, enrolled during active disease. The CDR3 here is CASNRDRGSTYGYTF. The DNA of the CDR3 is TGTGCCAGCAACCGGGACAGGGGTTCGACCTATGGCTACACCTTC.